A single T cell receptor beta chain is shown here with its context. What this receptor recognizes is not known. No base quality values were provided; no much bigger clone lies one nucleotide off. During the collection period, no immune events, such as infections, were documented for the healthy donors. Time-dependent variance in a beta-binomial model of T-cell clone differential abundance was calibrated using healthy-donor blood repertoires as a training cohort. The training cohort comprised about ten healthy donors, 3 female and 7 male. On average the donors were around 39 years old, and their ages spanned about 25 to 64 years. Obtained from a commercial supplier, whole blood was collected from each healthy donor at three time points set two to three weeks apart. Genomic DNA was extracted from unsorted whole blood for immunosequencing. The data originate from a study of identifying expanded T cells in peripheral blood (dated by TCRdb to between 2018 and 2021). General notes on the study: Separate aliquots of the same genomic DNA pool were sequenced to produce technical replicates, and four replicates were compared in pairs. The investigation overall reported the following: Roughly 1.2 differentially abundant clones were flagged by the binomial model between technical replicates, whereas about 16 and 19 were flagged over two weeks and four weeks, respectively. Across all healthy-donor time intervals, the beta-binomial model significantly lowered both the number of clones called differentially abundant and the false-positive rate. In all healthy donors, the variance in clone template counts between samples taken around two weeks apart rose significantly as total template count increased. It was expected by the authors that biological variance in healthy repertoires might increase further over much longer intervals, such as months to years.

TCRbeta CDR3 regions were profiled with the immunoSEQ Assay using bias-controlled multiplex PCR amplification of genomic DNA. In the paper's pipeline: To quantify the absolute abundance of each unique TCRbeta CDR3 region, the sequences were collapsed and filtered. Differential abundance was assessed using a binomial (Fisher-equivalent) model and a beta-binomial model in which time-dependent variance fitted from healthy donors was added. Clones with fewer than 5 combined templates were removed, and differential abundance was called for clones with a Benjamini-Hochberg FDR below 0.01. Using the form v = (b*log(k)+a)^2, the beta-binomial variance was modeled as a function of the total template count across the two samples. As stored in TCRdb, this immuneACCESS dataset retains in-frame rearrangements with V and J assigned. A fraction of the clones does not appear; measured against another copy, unresolved V genes explain less than half of the discrepancy, and the remainder lacks a known reason. V, J and clone size are those of that table, while D and trimming were read from the DNA. Counted in this sample were 75,000 to 95,000 clones; about 90% of them appeared once. The ten biggest clones cover roughly 7.7% of the sample.

Measured from the cysteine to the phenylalanine, the CDR3 is 14 residues long. CDR3 DNA is the only sequence kept; it has 42 bases, read in frame from the first base. Based on the germline V gene, the CDR1 and CDR2 sequences are LGHNA and YNFKEQ. Trimming costs V 0 bases and J 4 bases, and their ends lie 9 bases apart. The chain was built from TRBV4-2 and TRBJ1-2; TRBD1 is a possible D gene, resting on 6 matching bases. The source material was blood. The origin of this receptor is a person between 18 and 70 years old in good health. The encoded CDR3 is CASSQDGGPYGYTF. The nucleotides read TGTGCCAGCAGCCAAGATGGGGGGCCCTATGGCTACACCTTC.